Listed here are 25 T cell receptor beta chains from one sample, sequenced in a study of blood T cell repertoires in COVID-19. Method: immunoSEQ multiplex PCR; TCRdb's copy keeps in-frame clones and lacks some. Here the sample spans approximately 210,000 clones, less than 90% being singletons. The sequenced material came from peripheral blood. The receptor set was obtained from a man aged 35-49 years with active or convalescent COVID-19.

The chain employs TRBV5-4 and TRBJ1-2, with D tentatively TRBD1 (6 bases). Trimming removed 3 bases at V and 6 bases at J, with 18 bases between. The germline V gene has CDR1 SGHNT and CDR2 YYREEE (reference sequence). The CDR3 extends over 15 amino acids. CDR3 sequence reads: CASSSLQGFADGYTF. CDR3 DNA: TGTGCCAGCAGCTCACTACAGGGATTCGCTGATGGCTACACCTTC. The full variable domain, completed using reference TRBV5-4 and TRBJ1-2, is ETGVTQSPTHLIKTRGQQVTLRCSSQSGHNTVSWYQQALGQGPQFIFQYYREEENGRGNFPPRFSGLQFPNYSSELNVNALELDDSALYLCASSSLQGFADGYTFGSGTRLTVV.

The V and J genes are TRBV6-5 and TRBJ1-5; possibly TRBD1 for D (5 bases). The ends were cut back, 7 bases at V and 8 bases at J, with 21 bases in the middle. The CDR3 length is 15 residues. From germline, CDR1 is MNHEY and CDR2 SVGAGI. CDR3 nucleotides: TGTGCCAGCAACCCCCGAAGGGCCGGGGGTAAGCCCCAGCATTTT. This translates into CASNPRRAGGKPQHF.

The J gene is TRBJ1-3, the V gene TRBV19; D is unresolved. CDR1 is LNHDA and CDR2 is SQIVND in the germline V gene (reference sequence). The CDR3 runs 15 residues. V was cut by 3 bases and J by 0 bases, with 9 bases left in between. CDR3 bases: TGTGCCAGTAGTATCCCGGGGAGCTCTGGAAACACCATATATTTT. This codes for CASSIPGSSGNTIYF.

DNA of the CDR3: TGTGCCAGCATCCCCGAGCGGGGGAACACCGGGGAGCTGTTTTTT. Its protein product is CASIPERGNTGELFF. V and J are TRBV6-2 or TRBV6-3 and TRBJ2-2, with 7 nucleotides matching TRBD2. Per the germline V gene, CDR1 is MNHEY and CDR2 is SVGEGT. With 7 bases clipped from V and 1 base from J, the junction kept 6 bases outside the gene matches. This CDR3 has 15 residues.

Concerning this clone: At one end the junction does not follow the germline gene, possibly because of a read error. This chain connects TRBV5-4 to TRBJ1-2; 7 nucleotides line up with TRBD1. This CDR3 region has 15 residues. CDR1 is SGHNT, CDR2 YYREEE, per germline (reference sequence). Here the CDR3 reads CASTLGSQGEYGYTF. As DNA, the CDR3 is TGTGCCAGCACCTTGGGGTCTCAGGGGGAGTATGGCTACACCTTC.

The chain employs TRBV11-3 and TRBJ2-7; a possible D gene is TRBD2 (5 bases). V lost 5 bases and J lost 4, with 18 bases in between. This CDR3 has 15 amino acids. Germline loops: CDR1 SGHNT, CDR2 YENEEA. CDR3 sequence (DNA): TGTGCCAGCAGCCCTGGGTCTGGAGGTCCTTACGAGCAGTACTTC. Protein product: CASSPGSGGPYEQYF.

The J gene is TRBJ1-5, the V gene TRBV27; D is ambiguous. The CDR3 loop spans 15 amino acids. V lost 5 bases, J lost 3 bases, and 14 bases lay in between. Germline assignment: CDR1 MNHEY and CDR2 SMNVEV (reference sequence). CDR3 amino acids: CASSPRWNHNQPQHF. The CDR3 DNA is TGTGCCAGCAGTCCGCGGTGGAACCACAATCAGCCCCAGCATTTT.

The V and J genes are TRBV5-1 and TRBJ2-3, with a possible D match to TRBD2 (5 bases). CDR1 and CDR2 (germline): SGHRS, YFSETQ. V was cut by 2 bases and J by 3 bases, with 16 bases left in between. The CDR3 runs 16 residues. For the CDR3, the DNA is TGCGCCAGCAGCTTATTCGGTGGGAGAAGGACAGATACGCAGTATTTT. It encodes CASSLFGGRRTDTQYF.

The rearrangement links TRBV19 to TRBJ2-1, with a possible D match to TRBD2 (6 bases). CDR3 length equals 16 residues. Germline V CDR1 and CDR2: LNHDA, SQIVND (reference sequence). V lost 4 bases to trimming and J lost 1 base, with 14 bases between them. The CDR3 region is CASSTPGTQSYNEQFF. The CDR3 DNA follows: TGTGCCAGTAGTACGCCCGGGACTCAATCCTACAATGAGCAGTTCTTC.

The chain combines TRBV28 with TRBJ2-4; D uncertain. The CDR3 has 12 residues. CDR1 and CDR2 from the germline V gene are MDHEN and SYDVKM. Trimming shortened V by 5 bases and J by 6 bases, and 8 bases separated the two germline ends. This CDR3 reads CASSLPGNIQYF. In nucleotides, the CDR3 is TGTGCCAGCAGTCTCCCGGGAAACATTCAGTACTTC.

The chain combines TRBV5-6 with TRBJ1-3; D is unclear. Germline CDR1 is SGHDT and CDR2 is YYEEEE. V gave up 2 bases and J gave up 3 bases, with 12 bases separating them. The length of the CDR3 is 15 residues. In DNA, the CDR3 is TGTGCCAGCAGCTTAGGAAGGCGGCTTGGAAACACCATATATTTT. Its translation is CASSLGRRLGNTIYF.

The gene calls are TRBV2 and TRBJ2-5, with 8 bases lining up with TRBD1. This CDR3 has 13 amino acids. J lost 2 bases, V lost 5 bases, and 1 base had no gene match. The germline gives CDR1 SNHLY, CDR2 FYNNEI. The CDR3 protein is CASSRDRQETQYF. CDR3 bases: TGTGCCAGCAGTAGGGACAGGCAAGAGACCCAGTACTTC. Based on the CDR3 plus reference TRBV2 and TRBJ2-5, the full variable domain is EPEVTQTPSHQVTQMGQEVILRCVPISNHLYFYWYRQILGQKVEFLVSFYNNEISEKSEIFDDQFSVERPDGSNFTLKIRSTKLEDSAMYFCASSRDRQETQYFGPGTRLLVL.

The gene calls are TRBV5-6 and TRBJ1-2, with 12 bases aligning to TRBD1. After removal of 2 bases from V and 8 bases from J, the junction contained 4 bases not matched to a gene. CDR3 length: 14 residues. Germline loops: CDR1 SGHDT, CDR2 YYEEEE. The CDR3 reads CASSLGTGGWGYTF. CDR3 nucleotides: TGTGCCAGCAGCTTAGGGACAGGGGGCTGGGGCTACACCTTC.

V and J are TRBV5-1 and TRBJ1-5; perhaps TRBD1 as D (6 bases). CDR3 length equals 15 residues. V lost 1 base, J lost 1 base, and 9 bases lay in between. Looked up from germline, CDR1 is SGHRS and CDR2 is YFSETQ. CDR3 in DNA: TGCGCCAGCAGCTTGAACGGACAGAGCAATCAGCCCCAGCATTTT. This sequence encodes CASSLNGQSNQPQHF.

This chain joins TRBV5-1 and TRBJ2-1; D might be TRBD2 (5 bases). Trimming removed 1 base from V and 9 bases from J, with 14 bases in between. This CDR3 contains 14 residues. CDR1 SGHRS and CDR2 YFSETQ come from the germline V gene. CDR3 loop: CASSLYRGSSEQFF. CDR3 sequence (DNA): TGCGCCAGCAGCTTGTATCGGGGATCTAGTGAGCAGTTCTTC.

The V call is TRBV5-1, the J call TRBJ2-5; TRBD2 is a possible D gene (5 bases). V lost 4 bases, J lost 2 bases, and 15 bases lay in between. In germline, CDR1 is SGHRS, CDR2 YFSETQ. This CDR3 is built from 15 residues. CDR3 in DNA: TGCGCCAGCAGCATAGTCGCGGGTGCACAAGAGACCCAGTACTTC. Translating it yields CASSIVAGAQETQYF. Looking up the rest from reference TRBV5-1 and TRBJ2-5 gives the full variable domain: KAGVTQTPRYLIKTRGQQVTLSCSPISGHRSVSWYQQTPGQGLQFLFEYFSETQRNKGNFPGRFSGRQFSNSRSEMNVSTLELGDSALYLCASSIVAGAQETQYFGPGTRLLVL.

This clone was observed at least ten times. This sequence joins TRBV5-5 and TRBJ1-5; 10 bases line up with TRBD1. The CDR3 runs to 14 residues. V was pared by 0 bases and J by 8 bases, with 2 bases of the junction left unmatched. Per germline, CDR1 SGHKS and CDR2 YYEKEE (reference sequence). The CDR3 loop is CASSLGDRGKPQHF. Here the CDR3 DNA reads TGTGCCAGCAGCTTGGGGGACAGGGGTAAGCCCCAGCATTTT.

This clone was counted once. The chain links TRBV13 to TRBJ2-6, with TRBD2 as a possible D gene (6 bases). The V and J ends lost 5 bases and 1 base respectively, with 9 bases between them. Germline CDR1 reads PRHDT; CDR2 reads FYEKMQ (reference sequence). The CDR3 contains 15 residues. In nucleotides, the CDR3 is TGTGCCAGCAGCGGAGGGAGTTCTGGGGCCAACGTCCTGACTTTC. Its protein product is CASSGGSSGANVLTF.

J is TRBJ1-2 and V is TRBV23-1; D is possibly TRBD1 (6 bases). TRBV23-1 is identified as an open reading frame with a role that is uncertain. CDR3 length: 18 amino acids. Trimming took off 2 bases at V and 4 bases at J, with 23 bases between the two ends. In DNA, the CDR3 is TGCGCCAGCAGTCAAATCTGGTCTCGAAGCAGGGGATTCTATGGCTACACCTTC. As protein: CASSQIWSRSRGFYGYTF.

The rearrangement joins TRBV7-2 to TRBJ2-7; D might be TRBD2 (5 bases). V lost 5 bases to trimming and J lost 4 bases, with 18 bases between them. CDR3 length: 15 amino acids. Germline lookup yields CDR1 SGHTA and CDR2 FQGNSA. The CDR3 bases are TGTGCCAGCAGCCCACTTGGGGTGGGGAGTTACGAGCAGTACTTC. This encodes CASSPLGVGSYEQYF. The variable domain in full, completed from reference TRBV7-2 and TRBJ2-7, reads GAGVSQSPSNKVTEKGKDVELRCDPISGHTALYWYRQSLGQGLEFLIYFQGNSAPDKSGLPSDRFSAERTGGSVSTLTIQRTQQEDSAVYLCASSPLGVGSYEQYFGPGTRLTVT.

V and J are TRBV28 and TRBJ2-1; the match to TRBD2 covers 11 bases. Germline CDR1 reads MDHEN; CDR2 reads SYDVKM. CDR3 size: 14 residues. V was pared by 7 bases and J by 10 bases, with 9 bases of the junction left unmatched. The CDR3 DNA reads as TGTGCCAGCACCATGACTAGCGGGACGGGGGAGCAGTTCTTC. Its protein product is CASTMTSGTGEQFF.

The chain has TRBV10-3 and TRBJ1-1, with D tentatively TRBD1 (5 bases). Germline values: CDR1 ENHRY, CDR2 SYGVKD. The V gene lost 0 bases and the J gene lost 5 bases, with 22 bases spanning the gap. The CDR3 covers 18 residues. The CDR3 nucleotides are TGTGCCATCAGTGAGTCCGGGTTTGGTGGAATGGGGCGAACTGAAGCTTTCTTT. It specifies CAISESGFGGMGRTEAFF.

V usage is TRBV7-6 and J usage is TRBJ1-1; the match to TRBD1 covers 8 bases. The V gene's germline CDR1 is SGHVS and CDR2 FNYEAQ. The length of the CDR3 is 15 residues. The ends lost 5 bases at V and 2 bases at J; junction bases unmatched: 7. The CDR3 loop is CASSQTGVSNTEAFF. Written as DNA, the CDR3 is TGTGCCAGCAGCCAGACAGGGGTCTCAAACACTGAAGCTTTCTTT.

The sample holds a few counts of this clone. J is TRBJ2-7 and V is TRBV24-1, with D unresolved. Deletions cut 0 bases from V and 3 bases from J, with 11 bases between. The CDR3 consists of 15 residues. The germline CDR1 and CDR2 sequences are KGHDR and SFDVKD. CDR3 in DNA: TGTGCCACCAGTGATTTGCAGGCAGGTCGCTACGAGCAGTACTTC. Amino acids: CATSDLQAGRYEQYF.

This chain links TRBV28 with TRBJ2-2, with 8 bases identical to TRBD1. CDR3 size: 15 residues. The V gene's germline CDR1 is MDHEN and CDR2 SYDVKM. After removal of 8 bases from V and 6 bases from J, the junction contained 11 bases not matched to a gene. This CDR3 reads CASATSGGVAGELFF. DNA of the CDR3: TGTGCCAGCGCCACTTCAGGGGGCGTCGCCGGGGAGCTGTTTTTT. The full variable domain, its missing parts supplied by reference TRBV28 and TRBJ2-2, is DVKVTQSSRYLVKRTGEKVFLECVQDMDHENMFWYRQDPGLGLRLIYFSYDVKMKEKGDIPEGYSVSREKKERFSLILESASTNQTSMYLCASATSGGVAGELFFGEGSRLTVL.